The 4 T cell receptor beta chains presented below share a single source sample, sequenced in a study of T cell responses to AZD1222 COVID-19 vaccine (dated by TCRdb to the early 2020s). The sample's time point label is to be understood as: baseline before first vaccination. The library came from the immunoSEQ multiplex PCR assay. TCRdb carries this immuneACCESS record with in-frame sequences only. Its versions omit some clonotypes, under half of them owing to an unresolved V gene in the studies checked, with the rest unexplained. This sample comprises 110,000 to 150,000 clones, 80% to 95% of them detected only once. In total, the top ten clones hold 2.5% to 4% of the sample. Sample: peripheral blood, taken on day 0 of AZD1222 vaccination. Every receptor here comes from an adult in good health.

The V call is TRBV4-1, the J call TRBJ1-5, with 9 bases identical to TRBD1. The trim removed 5 bases at V and 10 bases at J, leaving 12 bases unmatched. Germline values: CDR1 MGHRA, CDR2 YSYEKL. The CDR3 loop spans 15 amino acids. CDR3 sequence (DNA): TGCGCCAGCAGCGCACATTGGACAGGGGACGGACCCCAGCATTTT. Translation: CASSAHWTGDGPQHF.

The chain uses TRBV4-2 and TRBJ2-1; 8 nucleotides agree with TRBD2. The CDR3 spans 18 residues. Losses at the gene ends were 0 bases for V and 8 bases for J; bases not matched to a gene: 15. CDR1 and CDR2 (germline): LGHNA, YNFKEQ. CDR3 residues: CASSQDETSGNRPHEQFF. As DNA, the CDR3 is TGTGCCAGCAGCCAAGATGAAACTAGCGGCAACCGGCCCCATGAGCAGTTCTTC.

The chain combines TRBV6-5 with TRBJ1-4; TRBD1 is a possible D gene (5 bases). Germline loops: CDR1 MNHEY, CDR2 SVGAGI. The CDR3 is made up of 15 amino acids. V was clipped by 4 bases and J by 8 bases, with 17 bases between them. The CDR3 here is CASSSKQATSEKLFF. CDR3 nucleotide sequence: TGTGCCAGCAGTTCTAAACAGGCGACGTCAGAAAAACTGTTTTTT.

The rearrangement joins TRBV27 to TRBJ1-2; 7 bases are shared with TRBD1. V was pared by 5 bases and J by 8 bases, with 20 bases of the junction left unmatched. The CDR3 totals 17 residues. The germline gives CDR1 MNHEY, CDR2 SMNVEV (reference sequence). The CDR3 reads CASSPRTGTPVAYGYTF. CDR3 nucleotide sequence: TGTGCCAGCAGTCCCAGGACAGGAACACCGGTGGCTTACGGCTACACCTTC.